Reported below is one T cell receptor beta chain. Its antigen is currently not known. Qualities for individual bases were not recorded, and no much larger clone is one base off. Genomic DNA was extracted from sorted cells for sequencing of the TCRbeta CDR3 region. TCRbeta CDR3 regions were sequenced using the immunoSEQ Assay. Drawn from immuneACCESS, this table holds only the in-frame rearrangements with V and J called that TCRdb kept. Clones are partly lost; checked studies trace under half to an unresolved V gene and leave the rest unexplained. The sample profile shows under 85,000 clones; 80% to 90% of them were found once. The ten largest account for 1.5% to 2% of the sample. This entry comes from a study of OX40 agonist ivuxolimab in advanced cancers. About the study as a whole: Ivuxolimab was a fully human IgG2 agonistic monoclonal antibody targeting the costimulatory receptor OX40 (CD134). Intravenous ivuxolimab was administered to patients every 2 weeks at six dose levels: 0.01, 0.1, 0.3, 1.5, 3 and 10 mg/kg. Of the roughly 52 dose-escalation patients, hepatocellular carcinoma was present in about 19, melanoma in roughly 15, renal cell carcinoma in 9 and head and neck cancer in 9. A male proportion of 70% to 90% and a mean age of roughly 55 years, ranging from roughly 23 to 85, were recorded for the dose-escalation cohort. Prior anti-PD-1, anti-PD-L1 or anti-CTLA-4 therapy was permitted, and checkpoint inhibitors had been received by about 37% of dose-escalation patients. Three dose-escalation patients achieved partial responses, one with hepatocellular carcinoma and two with cutaneous melanoma. The purpose of peripheral TCRbeta sequencing was to test whether ivuxolimab changed TCR sequence diversity and led to clonal T-cell expansion. The paper covers the monotherapy dose-escalation part of the phase I ivuxolimab trial, which included N ≈ 50 patients.

Results and caveats for the whole study, not just this receptor: After ivuxolimab, expanded clones were on average more numerous among CD8+ T cells than among CD4+ T cells. Clonal expansion of both CD4+ and CD8+ blood T cells was observed from baseline to week 6 at doses 0.1 to 3.0 mg/kg. Antigen specificity was not determined for the clonally expanded peripheral T cells. Low levels of normalized T-cell clonal expansion were also seen in some patients who did not respond. In partial responders in the 0.1-3.0 mg/kg groups, normalized peripheral clonal expansion was found to be among the lowest, especially among CD8+ T cells.

Patients with a history of autoimmune disease or receiving systemic immunosuppression were excluded from the trial. In every dose cohort, peripheral blood was drawn for TCR sequencing at baseline, cycle 4 day 1, and cycle 7 day 1. Samples were obtained from an open-label, multicenter, first-in-human phase I dose-escalation trial of ivuxolimab. The trial enrolled adults with locally advanced or metastatic head and neck squamous cell, hepatocellular, melanoma or renal cell carcinoma. Before TCR sequencing, CD4+ T cells and CD8+ T cells from peripheral blood were sorted into separate populations. Trimming takes 3 bases from V and 4 bases from J, and the germline ends sit 10 bases apart. The CDR3, cysteine through phenylalanine, is 14 amino acids long. Only the CDR3 DNA stays, 42 bases, in frame from base 1. The germline V gene gives CDR1 as SGHRS and CDR2 as YFSETQ.

The sequencing here drew on CD4+ or CD8+ T cells sorted from blood, taken in a trial of the OX40 agonist ivuxolimab. The sequence is built from TRBV5-1 and TRBJ1-4; TRBD1 is possibly the D segment (5 matching bases). The clonotype originates from an adult with an advanced solid tumor such as melanoma, head and neck, liver or kidney cancer. The CDR3 protein sequence reads: CASSWDGSNEKLFF. The nucleotide sequence reads TGCGCCAGCAGCTGGGACGGCAGTAATGAAAAACTGTTTTTT. Outside the CDR3, residues come from the reference TRBV5-1 and TRBJ1-4 proteins, so the full variable domain is: KAGVTQTPRYLIKTRGQQVTLSCSPISGHRSVSWYQQTPGQGLQFLFEYFSETQRNKGNFPGRFSGRQFSNSRSEMNVSTLELGDSALYLCASSWDGSNEKLFFGSGTQLSVL.